This T cell receptor (beta chain) was recovered during a study of OX40 agonist ivuxolimab in advanced cancers. Study summary: Patients were roughly 83% male with ages roughly 23 to 79, mean approximately 58. Study-level findings and limits: Both blood CD4+ and CD8+ T cells showed clonal growth by week 6 at 0.1 to 3.0 mg/kg. No determination was made of the antigen specificity of the expanded peripheral T cells.

Comment on this clone: Its antigen is unknown.

Anyone with autoimmune disease history or systemic immunosuppression was excluded. The method was immunoSEQ multiplex PCR; TCRdb's version includes in-frame clones alone and lacks a portion of them. The sample contains roughly 35,000 clones, around 89% of which appear only once. Trimming cost V 4 bases and J 6 bases; bases outside gene matches: 9. CDR1 is MGHRA, CDR2 YSYEKL, per germline. CDR3 length equals 15 residues. The starting material was CD4+ or CD8+ T cells sorted from blood, obtained in a trial of the OX40 agonist ivuxolimab. This receptor was taken from an adult with an advanced solid tumor such as melanoma, head and neck, liver or kidney cancer. The gene calls are TRBV4-1 and TRBJ2-7; the match to TRBD1 covers 10 bases. The CDR3: CASSLSDRGLREQYF. The CDR3 nucleotides read TGCGCCAGCAGCCTTAGCGACAGGGGGCTTCGCGAGCAGTACTTC.